This T cell receptor beta chain was profiled in a study of T cells after yellow fever vaccination. Study-level points and caveats: A small share of clonotypes appeared in both CD4 and CD8 compartments. Abundant clonotypes from the bulk population could get into FACS-sorted repertoires as contaminants.

TCRdb used MiXCR to reprocess the 5' RACE reads, holding one entry per CDR3 protein. The sample holds about 350,000 distinct CDR3 sequences, 8% to 9.5% seen once. As for this clonotype: What it binds is unknown.

CDR1 is SEHNR and CDR2 is FQNEAQ in the germline V gene (reference sequence). The CDR3 is 13 amino acids. V gave up 1 base and J gave up 9 bases, with 9 bases separating them. The chain carries TRBV7-9 and TRBJ2-2; D ambiguous. This TCR derives from a man between 18 and 29 years old who received the YFV17D yellow fever vaccine. The source was PBMCs, collected about 41 days after the first yellow fever vaccination. In DNA form, the CDR3 reads TGTGCCAGCAGCTTAGGCGCAAACCGGGAGCTGTTTTTT. Translation: CASSLGANRELFF.